This record covers a single T cell receptor (beta chain). Antigen: not known. This sample stems from a study of OX40 agonist ivuxolimab in advanced cancers. On the study more broadly: In this cohort, patients received ivuxolimab, an agonistic anti-OX40 (CD134) antibody. From 23 to 79 years was the age range, with a mean of around 60 years, and about 83% were male. Study-wide findings and caveats: The study found among the lowest clonal expansion in partial responders at 0.1-3.0 mg/kg.

CDR1 and CDR2 from the germline V gene are SGHAT and FQNNGV. This CDR3 has 17 residues. Trimming at V came to 4 bases and at J to 5 bases, leaving 7 bases not matched to a gene. Assay used: immunoSEQ multiplex PCR; TCRdb lists only in-frame clones, some missing. In the table there are tens of thousands of clones, 80% of which are singletons. The cohort excluded patients with autoimmune disease history or systemic immunosuppression. The sequencing used CD4+ or CD8+ T cells sorted from blood, collected in a trial of the OX40 agonist ivuxolimab. The TCR comes from an adult with an advanced solid tumor such as melanoma, head and neck, liver or kidney cancer. This chain connects TRBV11-2 to TRBJ2-3; 15 bases match TRBD2. The CDR3 here is CASSSGLAGGPGDTQYF. CDR3 nucleotide sequence: TGTGCCAGCAGCTCAGGACTAGCGGGGGGGCCGGGAGATACGCAGTATTTT. The full variable domain, completed using reference TRBV11-2 and TRBJ2-3, is EAGVAQSPRYKIIEKRQSVAFWCNPISGHATLYWYQQILGQGPKLLIQFQNNGVVDDSQLPKDRFSAERLKGVDSTLKIQPAKLEDSAVYLCASSSGLAGGPGDTQYFGPGTRLTVL.